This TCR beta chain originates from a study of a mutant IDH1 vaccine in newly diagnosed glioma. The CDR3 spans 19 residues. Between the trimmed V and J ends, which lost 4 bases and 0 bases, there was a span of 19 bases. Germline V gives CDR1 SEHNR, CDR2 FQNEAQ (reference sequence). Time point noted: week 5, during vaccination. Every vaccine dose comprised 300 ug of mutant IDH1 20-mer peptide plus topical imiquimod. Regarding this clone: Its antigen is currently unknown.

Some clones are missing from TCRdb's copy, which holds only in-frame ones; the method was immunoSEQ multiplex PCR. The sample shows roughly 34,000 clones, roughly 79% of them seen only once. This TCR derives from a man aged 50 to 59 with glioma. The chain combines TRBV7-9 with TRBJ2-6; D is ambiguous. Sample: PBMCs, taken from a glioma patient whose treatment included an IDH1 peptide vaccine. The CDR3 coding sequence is TGTGCCAGCAGCTCCAGAGGTGCAGGTCCCCTCTCTGGGGCCAACGTCCTGACTTTC. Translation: CASSSRGAGPLSGANVLTF.